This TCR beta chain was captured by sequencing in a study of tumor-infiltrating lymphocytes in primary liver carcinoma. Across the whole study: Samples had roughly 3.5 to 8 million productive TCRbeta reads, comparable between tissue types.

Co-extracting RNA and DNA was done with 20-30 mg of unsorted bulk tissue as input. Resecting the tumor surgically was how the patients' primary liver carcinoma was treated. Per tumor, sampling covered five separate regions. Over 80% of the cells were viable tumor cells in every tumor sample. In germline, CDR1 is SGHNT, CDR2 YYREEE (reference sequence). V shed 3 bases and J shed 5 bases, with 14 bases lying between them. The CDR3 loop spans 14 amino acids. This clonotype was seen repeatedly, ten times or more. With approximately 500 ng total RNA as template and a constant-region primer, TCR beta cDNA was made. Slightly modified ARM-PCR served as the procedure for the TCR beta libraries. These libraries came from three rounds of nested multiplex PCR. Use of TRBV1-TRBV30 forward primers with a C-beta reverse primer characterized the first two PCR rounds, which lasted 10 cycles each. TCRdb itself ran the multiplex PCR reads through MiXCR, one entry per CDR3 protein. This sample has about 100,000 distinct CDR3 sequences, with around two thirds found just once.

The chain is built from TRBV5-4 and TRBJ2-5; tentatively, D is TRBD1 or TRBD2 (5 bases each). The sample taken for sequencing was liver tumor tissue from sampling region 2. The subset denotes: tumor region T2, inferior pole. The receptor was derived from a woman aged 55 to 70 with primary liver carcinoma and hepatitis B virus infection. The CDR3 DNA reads TGTGCCAGCAGCTCCGGTGGGACGTCGGAGACCCAGTACTTC. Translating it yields CASSSGGTSETQYF.